The 6 T cell receptor beta chains below all came from one sample that was sequenced in a study of type 1 regulatory T cells. The antigens for these receptors are not known. MiXCR, run by TCRdb on the reads, gives a single entry per CDR3 protein. The sample consists of fewer than 75,000 distinct CDR3 sequences, about 50% of them appearing once. Sequenced material: cultured non-Tr1 T cells, either the whole culture or a sorted T cell fraction (not recorded which). All receptors come from a human donor in good health.

The rearrangement links TRBV20-1 to TRBJ2-5; the D gene could be TRBD1 or TRBD2 (6 bases each). The V end was cut by 6 bases, the J end by 0 bases, with 11 bases between. Germline V lookup: CDR1 DFQATT, CDR2 SNEGSKA (reference sequence). CDR3 length equals 13 residues. In DNA, the CDR3 is TGCAGTGCCCGAGGGGGGAACCAAGAGACCCAGTACTTC. Encoded protein: CSARGGNQETQYF.

The chain is built from TRBV4-3 and TRBJ1-3, with D unresolved. V was trimmed by 0 bases and J by 8 bases, leaving 8 bases between them. Germline CDR1 LGHNA, CDR2 YSLEER. The CDR3 extends over 13 amino acids. The CDR3 bases are TGCGCCAGCAGCCAAGAAGCCGGGGACACCATATATTTT. This translates into CASSQEAGDTIYF.

The V call is TRBV20-1, the J call TRBJ1-1; TRBD1 agrees at 7 bases. There are 13 residues in the CDR3. After removal of 6 bases from V and 4 bases from J, the junction contained 8 bases not matched to a gene. Germline V gives CDR1 DFQATT, CDR2 SNEGSKA (reference sequence). The CDR3: CSAPTGSATEAFF. CDR3 DNA sequence: TGCAGTGCCCCGACAGGGTCGGCCACTGAAGCTTTCTTT.

Only a few counts were recorded for this clonotype. The chain joins TRBV15 to TRBJ1-2; D not certain. The ends were cut back, 5 bases at V and 0 bases at J, with 13 bases in the middle. Germline V gives CDR1 LNHNV, CDR2 YYDKDF (reference sequence). The length of the CDR3 is 15 residues. The CDR3 DNA is TGTGCCACCAGCCGAGGAGAGATCCCTAACTATGGCTACACCTTC. The encoded protein is CATSRGEIPNYGYTF.

This clonotype has only a few counts. The V call is TRBV10-3, the J call TRBJ1-2; 8 bases fit TRBD1. This CDR3 spans 14 amino acids. The V gene's germline CDR1 is ENHRY and CDR2 SYGVKD. J was trimmed by 3 bases and V by 9 bases; bases with no gene match: 9. CDR3 amino acids: CAIRQGTSDYGYTF. Written as DNA, the CDR3 is TGTGCCATTAGACAGGGGACCTCCGACTATGGCTACACCTTC.

V usage is TRBV19 and J usage is TRBJ1-2, with no clear D. Germline V gene sequence: CDR1 LNHDA, CDR2 SQIVND (reference sequence). The CDR3 has 15 residues. Deletions cut 6 bases from V and 7 bases from J, with 21 bases between. CDR3 in DNA: TGTGCCAGTAGGCCGAATTCTAATATGCGAAGTGGCTACACCTTC. This gives the protein CASRPNSNMRSGYTF.